The present entry profiles one T cell receptor (beta chain) with its context. Sequencing was performed with immunoSEQ multiplex PCR; in TCRdb, only in-frame clones are kept and a portion is missing. The table lists 70,000 or so clones, around nine tenths of them singletons, with 7.6% in the top ten. This entry comes from a study of OX40 agonist ivuxolimab in advanced cancers. Study-wide context: Those enrolled were roughly 85% male, with a mean age of around 60 years and ages from about 20 to 80. Prior therapy, whether anti-PD-1, anti-PD-L1 or anti-CTLA-4, was allowed, and roughly 41% had some.

V was trimmed by 3 bases and J by 3 bases, leaving 12 bases between them. The germline gives CDR1 MNHEY, CDR2 SMNVEV (reference sequence). CDR3 length: 14 amino acids. The sequences come from CD4+ or CD8+ T cells sorted from blood, collected in a trial of the OX40 agonist ivuxolimab. The chain combines TRBV27 with TRBJ2-7, with D possibly matching TRBD2 (6 bases). The TCR comes from an adult with an advanced solid tumor such as melanoma, head and neck, liver or kidney cancer. CDR3 coding DNA: TGTGCCAGCAGTTTCGGCGGGGAAGGCTACGAGCAGTACTTC. As protein: CASSFGGEGYEQYF.